What follows are 9 T cell receptor beta chains derived from one specimen sequenced in a study of blood T cell repertoires in COVID-19. Repertoires were generated with immunoSEQ multiplex PCR, while TCRdb's copy carries only in-frame clones and drops some. The sample contains under 150,000 clones, approximately 92% of which appear only once. Sequencing was carried out using peripheral blood. These receptor sequences come from a woman aged 60-75 years with active COVID-19.

This chain links TRBV2 with TRBJ1-1; 10 bases map to TRBD1. In germline, CDR1 is SNHLY, CDR2 FYNNEI. There are 14 residues in the CDR3. V dropped 5 bases and J dropped 1; count of bases not matched to a gene: 1. The CDR3, as DNA: TGTGCCAGCAGTCGGACAGGGGGGAACACTGAAGCTTTCTTT. This gives the protein CASSRTGGNTEAFF.

The chain recombines TRBV20-1 with TRBJ2-3; TRBD2 matches 10 bases. Germline CDR1 DFQATT, CDR2 SNEGSKA (reference sequence). CDR3 length: 16 residues. The V and J ends lost 3 bases and 1 base, in that order; junction bases with no gene match: 7. CDR3 in DNA: TGCAGTGCTAGTATAAGGCTAGCGGGAGGCACAGATACGCAGTATTTT. It yields the protein CSASIRLAGGTDTQYF.

This chain joins TRBV13 and TRBJ2-3; 8 nucleotides match TRBD2. Per germline, CDR1 PRHDT and CDR2 FYEKMQ (reference sequence). V lost 5 bases and J lost 5; bases outside the gene matches: 12. The length of the CDR3 is 16 residues. CDR3 residues: CASSGPLWREEDTQYF. Here the CDR3 DNA reads TGTGCCAGCAGCGGGCCCCTTTGGCGGGAGGAAGATACGCAGTATTTT.

The chain employs TRBV7-9 and TRBJ2-7, with 8 positions matching TRBD1. CDR1 and CDR2 from the germline V gene are SEHNR and FQNEAQ (reference sequence). The CDR3 length is 16 residues. Trimming at V came to 2 bases and at J to 5 bases, leaving 11 bases not matched to a gene. CDR3 in amino acids: CASSLMPGGSMHEQYF. The CDR3 region has the DNA TGTGCCAGCAGCTTAATGCCAGGGGGCTCGATGCACGAGCAGTACTTC.

The V and J genes are TRBV7-2 and TRBJ1-2; perhaps TRBD1 as D (5 bases). CDR1 and CDR2 (germline): SGHTA, FQGNSA. V was pared by 2 bases and J by 8 bases, with 18 bases between. The CDR3 has 15 amino acids. The CDR3 coding sequence is TGTGCCAGCAGCTTACAGGGAACGAGCTCAGTCGGCTACACCTTC. The encoded protein is CASSLQGTSSVGYTF.

This clone was seen a handful of times. The J gene is TRBJ2-5, the V gene TRBV19, with 9 positions matching TRBD1. The CDR3 has 15 amino acids. V shed 3 bases, J shed 6 bases, and the junction held 8 bases outside the gene matches. The germline CDR1 and CDR2 sequences are LNHDA and SQIVND (reference sequence). CDR3 coding DNA: TGTGCCAGTAGTATCACCGGGACAGGGAAAAAGACCCAGTACTTC. Translated, it gives CASSITGTGKKTQYF.

This chain links TRBV7-2 with TRBJ2-5; TRBD2 matches at 7 bases. J lost 5 bases, V lost 5 bases, and 14 bases had no gene match. CDR3 length: 16 residues. Germline loops: CDR1 SGHTA, CDR2 FQGNSA. The CDR3 coding sequence is TGTGCCAGCAGCCTCCGAACCTGGACCGGGGGGGAGACCCAGTACTTC. This translates into CASSLRTWTGGETQYF.

J is TRBJ1-1 and V is TRBV7-6; a possible D gene is TRBD1 (5 bases). This CDR3 has 16 residues. V lost 3 bases and J 0 bases, leaving 14 bases between the germline ends. CDR1 SGHVS and CDR2 FNYEAQ come from the germline V gene. CDR3 nucleotide sequence: TGTGCCAGCAGCTTTCCGGCACAGGCCGTGAACACTGAAGCTTTCTTT. Translated: CASSFPAQAVNTEAFF.

The chain joins TRBV7-2 to TRBJ2-7; TRBD2 agrees at 8 bases. The CDR3 consists of 16 residues. CDR1 SGHTA and CDR2 FQGNSA come from the germline V gene. V was pared by 4 bases and J by 2 bases, with 10 bases of the junction left unmatched. The CDR3 spells CASSSSGGVGPYEQYF. CDR3 nucleotides: TGTGCCAGCAGCTCGTCCGGGGGGGTAGGGCCCTACGAGCAGTACTTC.